Listed here is a single TCR beta chain. Its antigen is not identified. The authors ran a second PCR of roughly 6 to 12 cycles using a sample-barcoded 5' primer and a J-beta primer mix. In TCRdb, the 5' RACE reads were re-called with MiXCR into one record per CDR3 protein. This sample has about 1.4 million distinct CDR3 sequences; 59% occur once, and the top ten carry more than 6%. The total RNA that was extracted per sample amounted to at least 5 micrograms. The data were taken from a study of blood T cells in healthy people across ages. Study background: Template switching retrieved approximately one barcoded beta molecule for each two T cells. Findings and limits, study-wide: The study lacked donor CMV status, which possibly confounded expanded clonotype changes. A greater number of naive CD4+ cells and higher diversity distinguished long-lived donors from aged donors.

This receptor was taken from a man aged 18 to 29 in good health. Sequencing was carried out using blood.

DNA of the CDR3: TGTGCCATCAGTGGCGGGGGACTAGACAGCCGCGAGCAGTACTTC. Its protein is CAISGGGLDSREQYF. V and J are TRBV10-3 and TRBJ2-7; 8 positions match TRBD2. Trimming removed 4 bases from V and 6 bases from J; junction bases left unmatched: 11. The CDR3 loop spans 15 amino acids. CDR1 is ENHRY, CDR2 SYGVKD, per germline.